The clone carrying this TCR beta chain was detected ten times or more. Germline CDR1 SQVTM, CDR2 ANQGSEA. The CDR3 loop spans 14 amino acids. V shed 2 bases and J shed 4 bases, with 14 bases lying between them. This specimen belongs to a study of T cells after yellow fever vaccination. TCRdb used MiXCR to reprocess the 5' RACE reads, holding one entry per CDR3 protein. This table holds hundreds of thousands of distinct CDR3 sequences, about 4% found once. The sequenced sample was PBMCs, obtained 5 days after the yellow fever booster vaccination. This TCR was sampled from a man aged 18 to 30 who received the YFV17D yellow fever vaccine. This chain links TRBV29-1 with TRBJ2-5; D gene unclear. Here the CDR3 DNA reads TGCAGCGTTGAACAACACAATAACCCAGAGACCCAGTACTTC. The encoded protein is CSVEQHNNPETQYF.